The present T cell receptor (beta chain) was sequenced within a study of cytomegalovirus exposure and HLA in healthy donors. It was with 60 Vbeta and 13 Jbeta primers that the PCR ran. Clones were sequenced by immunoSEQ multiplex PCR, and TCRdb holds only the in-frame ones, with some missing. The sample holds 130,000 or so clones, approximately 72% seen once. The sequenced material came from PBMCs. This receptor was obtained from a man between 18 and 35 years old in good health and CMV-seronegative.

For the CDR3, the DNA is TGTGCCAGTAATCCGACAGGGGGCTCCGGAAACACCATATATTTT. As protein: CASNPTGGSGNTIYF. V and J are TRBV19 and TRBJ1-3; 10 bases are shared with TRBD1. This CDR3 has 15 residues. The ends lost 7 bases at V and 4 bases at J; junction bases unmatched: 7. Germline CDR1 reads LNHDA; CDR2 reads SQIVND (reference sequence).